Sequencing of this TCR beta chain was carried out in a study of read filtering for tumor transcriptome and immune sequencing. General observations from the study: Compared with RNA-seq, IR-seq gave much higher clonotype depth and reliability. About 80% of IR-seq clonotypes had one read, totaling approximately 3.3% of reads; RNA-seq: 74.6% and 44.6%.

The library was built from approximately 400 ng RNA with molecular barcoded adaptors for alpha/delta and beta/gamma chains. TCRdb processed the reads anew with MiXCR; each CDR3 protein has one entry. The sample has 49,000 or so distinct CDR3 sequences; about 12% are singletons. At least ten counts were recorded for this clonotype. What it binds is unknown. Sequencing input: a population of CD138-negative cells sorted from bone marrow. The TCR comes from a donor aged 40 or older with multiple myeloma.

CDR3 loop: CASSLVGFANTGELFF. As DNA, the CDR3 is TGTGCCAGCAGCTTAGTGGGGTTCGCGAACACCGGGGAGCTGTTTTTT. V is TRBV7-8 and J is TRBJ2-2; D is unclear. CDR1 SGHVS and CDR2 FQNEAQ come from the germline V gene. This CDR3 spans 16 amino acids. The ends were cut back, 1 base at V and 0 bases at J, with 9 bases in the middle.